This T cell receptor beta chain was sequenced for a study of identifying expanded T cells in peripheral blood. In regard to this clone: Its cognate antigen is unknown.

Study-level points and caveats: Technical replicates showed around 1.2 changed clones; about 2 weeks roughly 18; four weeks 19.

This CDR3 has 17 amino acids. The germline gives CDR1 MGHRA, CDR2 YSYEKL. Trimming cost V 0 bases and J 0 bases, with 9 bases left between them. Collection occurred without any documented infections or immune events in donors. Method: immunoSEQ multiplex PCR; TCRdb's copy keeps in-frame clones and lacks some. The profile shows 60,000 to 65,000 clones, over 80% of them singletons. The material sequenced was blood. The TCR sequence derives from a person aged 18 to 75 in good health. The gene calls are TRBV4-1 and TRBJ1-6; weak D call: TRBD1 (5 bases). The CDR3 bases are TGCGCCAGCAGCCAAGATAGGGGAACCTCCTATAATTCACCCCTCCACTTT. Encoded protein: CASSQDRGTSYNSPLHF.